This T cell receptor beta chain is from a study of blood T cell repertoires in COVID-19. Method: immunoSEQ multiplex PCR; TCRdb's copy keeps in-frame clones and lacks some. The sample yields 95,000 to 100,000 clones, 90% to 95% seen once. With V trimmed by 1 base and J by 5 bases, 6 bases remained unmatched. Germline V gene lookup returns CDR1 SGHRS and CDR2 YFSETQ. The CDR3 consists of 15 residues. The J gene is TRBJ2-1, the V gene TRBV5-1; TRBD1 aligns across 7 bases. Sequencing was performed on peripheral blood. This TCR was recovered from a man aged 50-59 years with acute or convalescent COVID-19. The CDR3 loop is CASSLTGTDNNEQFF. The CDR3 bases are TGCGCCAGCAGCTTGACCGGGACAGATAACAATGAGCAGTTCTTC.